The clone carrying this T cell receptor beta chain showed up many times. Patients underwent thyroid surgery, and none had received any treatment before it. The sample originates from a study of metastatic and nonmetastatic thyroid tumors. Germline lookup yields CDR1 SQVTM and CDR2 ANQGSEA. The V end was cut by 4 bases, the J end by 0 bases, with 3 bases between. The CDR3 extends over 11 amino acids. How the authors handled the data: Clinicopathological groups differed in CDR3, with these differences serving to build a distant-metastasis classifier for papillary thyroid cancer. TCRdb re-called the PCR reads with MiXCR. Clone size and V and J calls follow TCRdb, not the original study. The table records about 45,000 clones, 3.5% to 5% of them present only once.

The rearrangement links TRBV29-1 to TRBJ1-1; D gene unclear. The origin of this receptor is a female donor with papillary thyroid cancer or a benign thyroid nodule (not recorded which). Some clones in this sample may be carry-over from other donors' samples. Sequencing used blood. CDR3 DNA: TGCAGCGTTGCTCTGAACACTGAAGCTTTCTTT. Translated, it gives CSVALNTEAFF.